This T cell receptor beta chain was identified in a study of blood T cell repertoires in COVID-19. Study summary: T cells, B-cell-depleted T cells, or PBMCs supplied cDNA or gDNA.

In the source study's methods: Nucleated cell counts were estimated from reference gene primer amplification. Data came from immunoSEQ multiplex PCR; TCRdb stores just in-frame clones and leaves some out. V, J and clone size are taken as reported in that table, and D and trimming were inferred from the DNA itself. The sample carries tens of thousands of clones, around three quarters recorded once. CDR1 is SEHNR and CDR2 is FQNEAQ in the germline V gene (reference sequence). CDR3 length: 16 amino acids. The V gene end was trimmed by 5 bases and the J gene end by 6 bases; junction bases not matched to a gene: 9.

The receptor comes from a woman of 80 years or more with acute or convalescent COVID-19. This sequence joins TRBV7-9 and TRBJ1-6; TRBD1 matches at 8 bases. Material: peripheral blood. The CDR3 region is CASSPPRQGINSPLHF. In nucleotides, the CDR3 is TGTGCCAGCAGCCCCCCTCGACAGGGGATTAATTCACCCCTCCACTTT.